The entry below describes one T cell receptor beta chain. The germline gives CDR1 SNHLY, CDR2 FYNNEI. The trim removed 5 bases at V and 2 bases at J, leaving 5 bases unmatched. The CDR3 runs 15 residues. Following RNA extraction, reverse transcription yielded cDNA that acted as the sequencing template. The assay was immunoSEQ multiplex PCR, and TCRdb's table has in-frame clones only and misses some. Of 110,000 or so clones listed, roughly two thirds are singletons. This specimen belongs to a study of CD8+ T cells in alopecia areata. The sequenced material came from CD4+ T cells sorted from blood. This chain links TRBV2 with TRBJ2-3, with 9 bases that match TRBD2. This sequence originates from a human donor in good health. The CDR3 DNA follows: TGTGCCAGCAGTCCTAGCGGGGCAGCCACAGATACGCAGTATTTT. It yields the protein CASSPSGAATDTQYF.